The rows below give T cell receptor beta chains drawn from one sample of a study of blood T cells in healthy people across ages. Each CDR3 protein gets one entry after TCRdb re-called the 5' RACE reads with MiXCR. The data show just over 1 million distinct CDR3 sequences, 40% to 55% seen once. Sequencing was done on a sample of blood. These receptor sequences come from a woman aged 55-69 years in good health. CDR3s include the opening cysteine and the closing phenylalanine or tryptophan. The D gene is left open where the match is weak. A row's size may be missing; if present it is once, few, many or a size class.

j_call d_call clone_size v_call cdr3_aa cdr3_nt
TRBJ2-3 . . TRBV20-1 CSARGAIGGTGDTQYF TGCAGTGCTAGAGGGGCAATTGGGGGGACTGGAGATACGCAGTATTTT
TRBJ2-7 TRBD2 . TRBV11-2 CASSGTSGSSALEQYF TGTGCCAGCAGCGGAACTAGCGGGAGCTCGGCGCTCGAGCAGTACTTC
TRBJ2-7 . few TRBV5-1 CASSTDPLDEQYF TGCGCCAGCAGCACCGACCCTTTGGACGAGCAGTACTTC
TRBJ2-5 . . TRBV11-2 CASSLGPGENQETQYF TGTGCCAGCAGCTTAGGGCCAGGGGAAAACCAAGAGACCCAGTACTTC
TRBJ1-1 TRBD1 . TRBV20-1 CRAWDSEAFF TGCAGGGCATGGGACAGCGAAGCTTTCTTT
TRBJ2-3 TRBD2 . TRBV9 CASSALLAGSQYF TGTGCCAGCAGCGCGTTACTAGCGGGCTCGCAGTATTTT
TRBJ1-6 . . TRBV20-1 CSARVDSSYNSPLHF TGCAGTGCTAGAGTAGACAGCTCCTATAATTCACCCCTCCACTTT
TRBJ2-7 . . TRBV7-2 CVSNLALASSEQYF TGTGTCAGCAACTTAGCCCTAGCCTCTTCCGAGCAGTACTTC
TRBJ1-1 . . TRBV7-6 CASSSRGGGTEAFF TGTGCCAGCAGCTCTCGCGGGGGAGGCACTGAAGCTTTCTTT
TRBJ2-7 TRBD1 . TRBV18 CASSLDRGPLVYEQYF TGTGCCAGCTCACTGGACAGGGGCCCTCTAGTATACGAGCAGTACTTC
TRBJ2-3 . few TRBV4-1 CASSQDFPSGRSTSTDTQYF TGCGCCAGCAGCCAAGATTTCCCCAGCGGAAGAAGTACTAGCACAGATACGCAGTATTTT
TRBJ2-3 TRBD2 . TRBV25-1 CASSDRGLAGVGASTDTQYF TGTGCCAGCAGTGACCGCGGTCTAGCGGGAGTCGGTGCTAGCACAGATACGCAGTATTTT
TRBJ2-1 TRBD2 . TRBV20-1 CSARDPWRDYNERFF TGCAGTGCTAGAGATCCGTGGCGGGACTACAATGAGCGGTTCTTC
TRBJ2-5 TRBD1 . TRBV12-3/TRBV12-4 CACSHQGDGETQYF TGTGCCTGCAGCCATCAGGGGGATGGGGAGACCCAGTACTTC
TRBJ2-3 . few TRBV6-5 CASRVASVSDTQYF TGTGCCAGCAGAGTGGCAAGTGTCTCAGATACGCAGTATTTT
TRBJ2-3 TRBD2 few TRBV20-1 CSASPSGYTDTQYF TGCAGTGCTAGCCCTAGCGGGTACACAGATACGCAGTATTTT
TRBJ2-3 . many TRBV29-1 CSVSPGGRLDTQYF TGCAGCGTTTCCCCGGGGGGCCGATTGGATACGCAGTATTTT
TRBJ1-5 . few TRBV6-6 CASSYSGQNSNQPQHF TGTGCCAGCAGTTACTCGGGACAAAATAGCAATCAGCCCCAGCATTTT
TRBJ1-2 . . TRBV28 CASSLDAGLYGYTF TGTGCCAGCAGTTTAGATGCGGGTCTGTATGGCTACACCTTC
TRBJ2-7 TRBD2 . TRBV25-1 CASSGTGLVFYEQYF TGTGCCAGCAGTGGCACGGGACTAGTATTCTACGAGCAGTACTTC
TRBJ1-5 . . TRBV4-1 CASSHPTPLSNQPQHF TGCGCCAGCAGCCACCCAACACCTCTCAGCAATCAGCCCCAGCATTTT
TRBJ2-1 TRBD2 few TRBV20-1 CSARVDGRAADEQFF TGCAGTGCTAGAGTGGACGGGAGGGCGGCAGATGAGCAGTTCTTC
TRBJ1-5 . once TRBV30 CAWSTVGGSNQPQHF TGTGCCTGGAGTACGGTTGGGGGAAGCAATCAGCCCCAGCATTTT
TRBJ1-2 . . TRBV29-1 CSVDPGFGGYTF TGCAGCGTTGACCCAGGGTTTGGAGGCTACACCTTC
TRBJ2-7 TRBD1 . TRBV10-1 CAISEGQGASEQYF TGTGCCATCAGTGAGGGACAGGGGGCCTCCGAGCAGTACTTC
TRBJ1-2 . . TRBV10-2 CASSDPSPWTVDGYTF TGCGCCAGCAGTGATCCCTCCCCCTGGACAGTGGATGGCTACACCTTC
TRBJ2-7 TRBD1 . TRBV4-2 CASSQEGTGVGEQYF TGTGCCAGCAGCCAAGAAGGGACAGGGGTGGGCGAGCAGTACTTC
TRBJ2-3 . . TRBV5-1 CASSRGGGENTQYF TGCGCCAGCAGCCGAGGGGGGGGGGAGAATACGCAGTATTTT
TRBJ2-7 . . TRBV6-6 CVSSYGAGEQYF TGTGTCAGCAGTTACGGGGCGGGCGAGCAGTACTTC
TRBJ2-2 TRBD2 . TRBV15 CAASRWTSGSRELFF TGTGCCGCCAGCAGATGGACTAGCGGGAGCCGGGAGCTGTTTTTT
TRBJ1-2 TRBD1 once TRBV10-2 CASVTDRGPGINYGYTF TGCGCCAGCGTTACGGACAGGGGCCCGGGAATTAACTATGGCTACACCTTC
TRBJ2-3 . few TRBV12-3/TRBV12-4 CASRLTGFGTDTQYF TGTGCCAGCAGGCTAACAGGGTTCGGCACAGATACGCAGTATTTT
TRBJ2-7 . . TRBV28 CASVSSTSYEQYF TGTGCCAGCGTTTCTTCGACATCCTACGAGCAGTACTTC
TRBJ1-2 . few TRBV6-6 CASSSSHANYGYTF TGTGCCAGCAGTTCCTCGCACGCTAACTATGGCTACACCTTC
TRBJ2-1 TRBD1 . TRBV5-1 CASSALDRAYNEQFF TGCGCCAGCAGCGCCCTAGACAGGGCCTACAATGAGCAGTTCTTC
TRBJ2-3 . few TRBV6-5 CASKRRGISTDTQYF TGTGCCAGCAAACGGAGGGGGATTAGCACAGATACGCAGTATTTT
TRBJ1-2 TRBD1 . TRBV20-1 CSARERQGVDYGYTF TGCAGTGCTAGAGAGAGACAGGGGGTCGACTATGGCTACACCTTC
TRBJ2-7 . . TRBV27 CASSHSDSSYEQYF TGTGCCAGCAGTCATTCGGACAGCTCCTACGAGCAGTACTTC
TRBJ2-3 . few TRBV6-1 CASSPGTDFFSSTDTQYF TGTGCCAGCAGTCCTGGGACGGATTTTTTTTCTAGCACAGATACGCAGTATTTT
TRBJ2-5 . . TRBV29-1 CSVPSPPAETQYF TGCAGCGTCCCGTCCCCTCCGGCTGAGACCCAGTACTTC
TRBJ1-2 . . TRBV6-5 CASSPGSPWGYGYTF TGTGCCAGCAGCCCGGGCAGCCCTTGGGGCTATGGCTACACCTTC
TRBJ2-1 TRBD2 . TRBV27 CASSPQGGRDSLYNEQFF TGTGCCAGCAGTCCGCAGGGCGGGAGAGACTCCCTCTACAATGAGCAGTTCTTC
TRBJ2-4 . . TRBV6-1 CASSGVLAKNIQYF TGTGCCAGCAGTGGGGTTTTAGCCAAAAACATTCAGTACTTC
TRBJ2-5 . . TRBV5-1 CASSHQGQGETQYF TGCGCCAGCAGCCACCAAGGACAAGGAGAGACCCAGTACTTC
TRBJ1-5 TRBD1 . TRBV7-2 CASSSSGTVVQPQHF TGTGCCAGCAGCTCCTCCGGGACAGTAGTTCAGCCCCAGCATTTT
TRBJ1-2 . . TRBV12-3/TRBV12-4 CASSLSRDYNYGYTF TGTGCCAGCAGTTTATCCAGGGATTATAACTATGGCTACACCTTC
TRBJ2-1 TRBD2 . TRBV20-1 CSADTSGGAFYNEQFF TGCAGTGCTGACACCAGCGGGGGGGCCTTCTACAATGAGCAGTTCTTC
TRBJ1-5 . . TRBV20-1 CSAIGHRGPAQHF TGCAGTGCTATCGGACACCGCGGCCCGGCCCAGCATTTT
TRBJ2-7 . . TRBV20-1 CSATEARGYEQYF TGCAGTGCTACCGAGGCCAGGGGCTACGAGCAGTACTTC
TRBJ2-3 TRBD2 . TRBV27 CASSVRLAGGPGTDTQYF TGTGCCAGCAGTGTCCGACTAGCGGGAGGGCCGGGTACAGATACGCAGTATTTT
TRBJ2-1 . many TRBV7-8 CASSLGPEQFF TGTGCCAGCAGTCTGGGACCGGAGCAGTTCTTC
TRBJ1-1 . once TRBV5-1 CASSLDGSNTEAFF TGCGCCAGCAGCTTGGACGGATCGAACACTGAAGCTTTCTTT
TRBJ2-1 TRBD1 few TRBV5-1 CASSFSTWGGTGPNEQFF TGCGCCAGCAGCTTCTCGACTTGGGGTGGGACAGGGCCCAATGAGCAGTTCTTC
TRBJ2-5 . . TRBV28 CASLGSRVQETQYF TGTGCCAGTCTGGGATCCAGGGTCCAAGAGACCCAGTACTTC